The clone carrying this T cell receptor beta chain was detected many times. Its antigen is currently unknown. The junction does not match germline at one end; this may be a read error. The TCR alpha and TCR beta cDNA libraries, bearing sample barcodes and UMIs, were generated by 5'RACE using constant-segment primers. From the 5' RACE reads, TCRdb called clonotypes with MiXCR, one entry per CDR3 protein. The data contain 85,000 to 120,000 distinct CDR3 sequences, over 15% of them singletons. This entry comes from a study of T-cell memory formation after mild COVID-19. Study background: Largely, the TCR clusters proved donor specific. Study findings and constraints: Mainly CM and EM harbored the contracting CD4+ clones; mainly EMRA harbored the CD8+ ones. Clones that got smaller from day 15 to 85 had even CD4/CD8, while clones growing later tipped toward CD4+.

This CDR3 has 11 residues. Germline loops: CDR1 SGHVS, CDR2 FQNEAQ. This sequence was found in an adult woman who had mild COVID-19 (a few samples of this study predate the infection). Cell type and time point are not known. The rearrangement joins TRBV7-8 to TRBJ2-1, with D possibly being TRBD2 (5 bases). The source material was PBMCs or a T cell subset sorted from them (not recorded which). CDR3 bases: TGTGCCAGCAGCCTTGGACTGGGCGTTTTTTTC. This translates into CASSLGLGVFF.